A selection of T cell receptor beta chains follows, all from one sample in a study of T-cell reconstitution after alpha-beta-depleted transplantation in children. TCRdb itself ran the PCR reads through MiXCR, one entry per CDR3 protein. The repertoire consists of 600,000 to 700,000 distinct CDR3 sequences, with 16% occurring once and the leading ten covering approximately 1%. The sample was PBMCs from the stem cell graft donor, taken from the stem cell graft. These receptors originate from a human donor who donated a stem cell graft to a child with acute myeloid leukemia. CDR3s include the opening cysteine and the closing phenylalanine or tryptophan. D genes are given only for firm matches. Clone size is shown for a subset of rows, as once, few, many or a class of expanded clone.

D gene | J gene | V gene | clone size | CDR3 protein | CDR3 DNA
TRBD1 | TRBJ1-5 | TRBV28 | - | CASSPIGTGINQPQHF | TGTGCCAGCAGCCCAATCGGGACAGGGATCAATCAGCCCCAGCATTTT
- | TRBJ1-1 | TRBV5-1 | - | CASSLESYFDTEAFF | TGCGCCAGCAGCTTGGAATCCTACTTTGACACTGAAGCTTTCTTT
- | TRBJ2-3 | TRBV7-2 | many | CASSLGGRGLDTQYF | TGTGCCAGCAGCTTAGGAGGTAGGGGATTGGATACGCAGTATTTT
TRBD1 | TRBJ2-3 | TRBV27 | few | CASSVRDRGLDTQYF | TGTGCCAGCAGCGTGCGGGACAGGGGTTTGGATACGCAGTATTTT
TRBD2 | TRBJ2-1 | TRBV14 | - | CASSPFISGGNEQFF | TGTGCCAGCAGCCCTTTTATATCGGGGGGTAATGAGCAGTTCTTC
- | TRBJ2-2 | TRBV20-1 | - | CSASMSGSLGELFF | TGCAGTGCTAGCATGTCTGGAAGTCTGGGGGAGCTGTTTTTT
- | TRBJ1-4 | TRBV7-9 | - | CASTQGGEKLFF | TGTGCCAGCACCCAGGGAGGTGAAAAACTGTTTTTT
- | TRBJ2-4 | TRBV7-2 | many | CASSLITGTNIQYF | TGTGCCAGCAGCCTCATTACAGGGACTAACATTCAGTACTTC
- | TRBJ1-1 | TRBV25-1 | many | CASRAGVNTEAFF | TGTGCCAGCAGGGCAGGGGTGAACACTGAAGCTTTCTTT
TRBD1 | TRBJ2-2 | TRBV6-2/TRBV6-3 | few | CASSSRQGVGTGELFF | TGTGCCAGCAGTTCTCGACAGGGGGTTGGCACCGGGGAGCTGTTTTTT
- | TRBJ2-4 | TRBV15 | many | CATSTLQGRNIQYF | TGTGCCACCAGCACCTTACAGGGACGAAACATTCAGTACTTC
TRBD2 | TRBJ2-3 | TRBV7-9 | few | CASSSREDHTDTQYF | TGTGCCAGCAGTTCCCGGGAGGACCACACAGATACGCAGTATTTT
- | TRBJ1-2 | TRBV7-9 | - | CASSLKEAYGYTF | TGTGCCAGCAGCTTAAAAGAGGCCTATGGCTACACCTTC
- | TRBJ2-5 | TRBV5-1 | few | CASSSLAQETQYF | TGCGCCAGCAGCTCCCTCGCACAAGAGACCCAGTACTTC
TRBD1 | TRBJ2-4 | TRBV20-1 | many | CSAFPRQGKNIQYF | TGCAGTGCCTTCCCTCGACAGGGCAAAAACATTCAGTACTTC
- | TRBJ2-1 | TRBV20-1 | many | CSAPLREEGVDEQFF | TGCAGTGCCCCCCTGCGAGAAGAGGGGGTTGATGAGCAGTTCTTC
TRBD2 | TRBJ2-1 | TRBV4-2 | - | CASSQAIGLAGGPVNEQFF | TGTGCCAGCAGCCAAGCGATCGGACTAGCGGGGGGGCCTGTCAATGAGCAGTTCTTC
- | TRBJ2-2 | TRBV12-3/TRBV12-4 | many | CASIGVASFDTGELFF | TGTGCCAGCATCGGGGTAGCGAGCTTCGACACCGGGGAGCTGTTTTTT
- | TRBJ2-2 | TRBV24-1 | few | CATSDLGHTGELFF | TGTGCCACCAGTGATTTGGGTCACACCGGGGAGCTGTTTTTT
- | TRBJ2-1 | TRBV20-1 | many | CSVDRGTNEQFF | TGCAGTGTAGACAGAGGGACCAATGAGCAGTTCTTC
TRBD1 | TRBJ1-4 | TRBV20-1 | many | CSIPGQGYEKLFF | TGCAGTATTCCGGGACAGGGATATGAAAAACTGTTTTTT
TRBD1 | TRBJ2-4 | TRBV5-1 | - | CASSGRTGGIEENIQYF | TGCGCCAGCAGCGGCAGGACAGGGGGTATCGAAGAAAACATTCAGTACTTC
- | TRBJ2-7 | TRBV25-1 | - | CASSESEAPYEQYF | TGTGCCAGCAGTGAATCGGAGGCGCCCTACGAGCAGTACTTC
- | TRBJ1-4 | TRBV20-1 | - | CSARDFFGPRNPATNEKLFF | TGCAGTGCTAGAGATTTTTTCGGGCCTCGAAACCCTGCAACTAATGAAAAACTGTTTTTT
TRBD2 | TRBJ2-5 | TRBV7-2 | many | CASSLNSGGAQTQYF | TGTGCCAGCAGCCTAAATAGCGGGGGGGCACAGACCCAGTACTTC
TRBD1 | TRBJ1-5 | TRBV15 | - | CATSPGRTGATYNQPQHF | TGTGCCACCAGCCCCGGTCGGACAGGGGCTACTTACAATCAGCCCCAGCATTTT
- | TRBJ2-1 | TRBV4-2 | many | CASSGLDNEQFF | TGTGCCAGCAGCGGGCTAGACAATGAGCAGTTCTTC
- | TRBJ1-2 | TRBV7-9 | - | CASSPSTEPYGYTF | TGTGCCAGCAGCCCCTCGACAGAACCCTATGGCTACACCTTC
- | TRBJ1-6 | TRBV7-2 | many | CASRADSPLHF | TGTGCCAGCCGAGCTGATTCACCCCTCCACTTT
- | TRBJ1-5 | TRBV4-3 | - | CASSQSRTASQPQHF | TGCGCCAGCAGCCAATCCCGGACAGCTAGCCAGCCCCAGCATTTT
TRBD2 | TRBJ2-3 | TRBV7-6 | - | CASSYLAGGTSTDTQYF | TGTGCCAGCAGCTACCTAGCGGGGGGGACTAGCACAGATACGCAGTATTTT
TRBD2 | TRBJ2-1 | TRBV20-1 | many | CSAWGGGAGDEQFF | TGCAGTGCCTGGGGCGGGGGGGCCGGCGATGAGCAGTTCTTC
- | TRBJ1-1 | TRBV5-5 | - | CASSLKVAGATEAFF | TGTGCCAGCAGCTTGAAAGTCGCAGGGGCTACTGAAGCTTTCTTT
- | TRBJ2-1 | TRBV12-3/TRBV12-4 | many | CASSPPGPITNEQFF | TGTGCCAGCAGTCCCCCGGGACCTATCACCAATGAGCAGTTCTTC
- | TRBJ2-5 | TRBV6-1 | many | CASSLTGRKTQYF | TGTGCCAGCAGCCTTACAGGGCGGAAGACCCAGTACTTC
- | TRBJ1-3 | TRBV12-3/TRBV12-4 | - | CASSPRDTIYF | TGTGCCAGCAGTCCCAGGGACACCATATATTTT
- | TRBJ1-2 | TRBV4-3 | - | CASSQEGGEWHGYTF | TGCGCCAGCAGCCAAGAGGGCGGGGAATGGCACGGCTACACCTTC
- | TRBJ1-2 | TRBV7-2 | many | CASSFGVNYGYTF | TGTGCCAGCAGCTTTGGAGTCAACTATGGCTACACCTTC
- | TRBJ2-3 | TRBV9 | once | CASSVATRDPQYF | TGTGCCAGCAGCGTAGCTACGAGAGATCCGCAGTATTTT
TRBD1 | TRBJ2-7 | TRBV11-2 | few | CASETGEHEQYF | TGTGCCTCAGAAACAGGGGAACACGAGCAGTACTTC
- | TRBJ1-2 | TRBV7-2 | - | CASSLGSGTNYGYTF | TGTGCCAGCAGCTTAGGGTCGGGGACAAATTATGGCTACACCTTC
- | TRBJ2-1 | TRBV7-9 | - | CASEGGDSSYNEQFF | TGTGCCAGCGAGGGGGGGGACAGCTCCTACAATGAGCAGTTCTTC
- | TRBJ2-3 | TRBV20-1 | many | CSARKGLTDTQYF | TGCAGTGCTAGAAAGGGACTTACAGATACGCAGTATTTT
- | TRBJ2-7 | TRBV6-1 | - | CASSMTSSYEQYF | TGTGCCAGCAGTATGACTAGCTCCTACGAGCAGTACTTC
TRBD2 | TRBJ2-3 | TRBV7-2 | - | CASSDTLAGATDTQYF | TGTGCCAGCAGCGATACACTAGCGGGGGCCACAGATACGCAGTATTTT
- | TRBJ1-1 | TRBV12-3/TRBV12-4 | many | CASSPTDGGTEAFF | TGTGCCAGCAGCCCCACCGATGGGGGAACTGAAGCTTTCTTT
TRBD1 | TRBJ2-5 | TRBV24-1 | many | CATSDTYGTGQETQYF | TGTGCCACCAGTGATACCTACGGGACAGGGCAAGAGACCCAGTACTTC
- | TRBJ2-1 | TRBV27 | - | CASRPLAPHEQFF | TGTGCCAGCAGGCCGCTAGCGCCCCATGAGCAGTTCTTC
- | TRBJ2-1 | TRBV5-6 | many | CASSPGLAEQFF | TGTGCCAGCAGCCCAGGACTCGCTGAGCAGTTCTTC